Shown below are 8 T cell receptor beta chains from a single sample sequenced in a study of T-cell memory formation after mild COVID-19. MiXCR was run by TCRdb on the 5' RACE reads, yielding one entry per CDR3 protein. This sample carries 500,000 to 600,000 distinct CDR3 sequences, roughly 18% of them seen once, and the ten largest clones take around 12%. Source material: PBMCs or a T cell subset sorted from them (not recorded which). The source of these receptors is an adult woman who had mild COVID-19 (a few samples of this study predate the infection). Cell type and time point are not known.

The rearrangement uses TRBV29-1 and TRBJ2-1; perhaps TRBD1 as D (6 bases). CDR3 length equals 14 residues. The germline V gene encodes CDR1 SQVTM and CDR2 ANQGSEA. Trimming pared 4 bases from V and 1 base from J, leaving 11 bases between. Here the CDR3 reads CSVGQVVSYNEQFF. The CDR3 coding sequence is TGCAGCGTTGGACAGGTGGTTTCCTACAATGAGCAGTTCTTC.

This clonotype was observed many times. The chain recombines TRBV7-8 with TRBJ1-1; 9 nucleotides line up with TRBD1. The CDR3 consists of 14 residues. Germline V gene sequence: CDR1 SGHVS, CDR2 FQNEAQ. With 1 base clipped from V and 4 bases from J, the junction kept 1 base outside the gene matches. The CDR3 loop is CASSLGDRVTEAFF. Written as DNA, the CDR3 is TGTGCCAGCAGCTTAGGGGACAGGGTCACTGAAGCTTTCTTT.

This clonotype occurred many times. The V call is TRBV29-1, the J call TRBJ1-5; D is ambiguous. The germline gives CDR1 SQVTM, CDR2 ANQGSEA. CDR3 length equals 13 residues. Trimming took off 4 bases at V and 7 bases at J, with 14 bases between the two ends. The CDR3: CSVASDMRQPQHF. For the CDR3, the DNA is TGCAGCGTTGCCTCCGATATGAGACAGCCCCAGCATTTT.

The chain couples TRBV24-1 to TRBJ2-2, with 7 bases aligning to TRBD1. The junction had 16 bases not matched to a gene; V was cut back by 2 bases and J by 8 bases. Germline assignment: CDR1 KGHDR and CDR2 SFDVKD. The length of the CDR3 is 18 residues. In nucleotides, the CDR3 is TGTGCCACCAGTGATTATTTTCGGACAGGTCACGGTCGGGGGGAGCTGTTTTTT. Translating gives CATSDYFRTGHGRGELFF.

This rearrangement joins TRBV6-2 or TRBV6-3 to TRBJ2-7, with TRBD1 matching 9 bases. From germline, CDR1 is MNHEY and CDR2 SVGEGT. The trim removed 2 bases at V and 2 bases at J, leaving 4 bases unmatched. The CDR3 sequence is 15 residues long. The CDR3 loop reads CASSYPGQGAYEQYF. The CDR3 coding sequence is TGTGCCAGCAGTTACCCGGGACAGGGAGCCTACGAGCAGTACTTC.

This clonotype turned up a few times. DNA for the CDR3: TGTGCCAGCTGGGGGTCGGACAGGCCGGCCGGGGAGCTGTTTTTT. Translated, it gives CASWGSDRPAGELFF. The chain has TRBV2 and TRBJ2-2; 7 bases are a match to TRBD1. CDR1 and CDR2 from the germline V gene are SNHLY and FYNNEI. CDR3 length: 15 amino acids. V gave up 8 bases and J gave up 6 bases; unmatched junction bases: 12.

This clonotype occurred a few times. The rearrangement joins TRBV9 to TRBJ2-5; 7 nucleotides align to TRBD2. The CDR3 extends over 16 amino acids. The junction had 9 bases not matched to a gene; V was cut back by 0 bases and J by 4 bases. CDR1 is SGDLS and CDR2 is YYNGEE in the germline V gene. The CDR3 bases are TGTGCCAGCAGCGTAGGGGGAGCGGGGCGGGGAGAGACCCAGTACTTC. It yields the protein CASSVGGAGRGETQYF.

This clonotype has more than one count but fewer than ten. Written as DNA, the CDR3 is TGTGCCAAGACAGGGGGAGCTTTCTTT. As protein: CAKTGGAFF. This chain connects TRBV30 to TRBJ1-1, with 9 bases aligning to TRBD1. This CDR3 has 9 amino acids. CDR1 is GTSNPN and CDR2 is SVGIG in the germline V gene (reference sequence). The V and J ends lost 8 bases and 10 bases, in that order; junction bases with no gene match: 2.